In this sample, the clone carrying this T cell receptor beta chain turned up many times. The sample is drawn from a study of early T cells in non-severe SARS-CoV-2 infection. Per the germline V gene, CDR1 is SGDLS and CDR2 is YYNGEE. Trimming shortened V by 4 bases and J by 4 bases, and 9 bases separated the two germline ends. There are 12 residues in the CDR3. TCRdb used MiXCR to reprocess the 5' RACE reads, holding one entry per CDR3 protein. Among about 64,000 distinct CDR3 sequences listed, 10% to 15% were seen once. The specimen comprised whole blood, sampled at baseline. The clonotype was recovered from an adult who was a healthcare worker with PCR-confirmed SARS-CoV-2 infection or an uninfected control (not recorded which). V gene TRBV9 combines with J gene TRBJ2-7; D gene uncertain. The CDR3 loop reads CASSPTEYEQYF. The CDR3 nucleotides are TGTGCCAGCAGCCCCACAGAATACGAGCAGTACTTC.